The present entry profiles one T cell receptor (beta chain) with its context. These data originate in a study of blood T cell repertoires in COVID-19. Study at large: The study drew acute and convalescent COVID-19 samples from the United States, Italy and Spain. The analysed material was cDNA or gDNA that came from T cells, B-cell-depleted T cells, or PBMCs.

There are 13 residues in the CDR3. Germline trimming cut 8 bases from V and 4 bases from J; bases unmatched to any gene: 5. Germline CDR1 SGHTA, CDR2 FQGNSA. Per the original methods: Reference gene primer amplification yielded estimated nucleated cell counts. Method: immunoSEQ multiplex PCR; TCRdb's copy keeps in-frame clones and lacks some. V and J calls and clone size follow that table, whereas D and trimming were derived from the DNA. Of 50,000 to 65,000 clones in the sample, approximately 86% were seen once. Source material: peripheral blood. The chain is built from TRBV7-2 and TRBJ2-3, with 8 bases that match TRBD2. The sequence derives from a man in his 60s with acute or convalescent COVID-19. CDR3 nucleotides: TGTGCCAGCGCCAAGCGGGGGTCAGATACGCAGTATTTT. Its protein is CASAKRGSDTQYF.